This T cell receptor beta chain was identified during a study of shared clonotypes between healthy human individuals. The naive CD8 subset, CD45RO-negative cells positively selected for CCR7, excluded terminally differentiated effector memory CD45RA+ cells. The data were produced by immunoSEQ multiplex PCR, yet TCRdb's version contains in-frame clones alone and is incomplete. Of millions of clones listed, 85% to 95% are singletons. This CDR3 contains 15 residues. The germline CDR1 and CDR2 sequences are MGHRA and YSYEKL. V lost 0 bases, J lost 4 bases, and 9 bases lay in between. This rearrangement joins TRBV4-1 to TRBJ1-4; a possible D gene is TRBD1 (5 bases). This sequence was found in a man between 18 and 35 years old in good health. Some clones in this sample may be carry-over from other donors' samples. Material for sequencing was naive CD8+ T cells from PBMCs. The DNA of the CDR3 is TGCGCCAGCAGCCAAGATCTGAGGGGTAATGAAAAACTGTTTTTT. Its translation: CASSQDLRGNEKLFF.